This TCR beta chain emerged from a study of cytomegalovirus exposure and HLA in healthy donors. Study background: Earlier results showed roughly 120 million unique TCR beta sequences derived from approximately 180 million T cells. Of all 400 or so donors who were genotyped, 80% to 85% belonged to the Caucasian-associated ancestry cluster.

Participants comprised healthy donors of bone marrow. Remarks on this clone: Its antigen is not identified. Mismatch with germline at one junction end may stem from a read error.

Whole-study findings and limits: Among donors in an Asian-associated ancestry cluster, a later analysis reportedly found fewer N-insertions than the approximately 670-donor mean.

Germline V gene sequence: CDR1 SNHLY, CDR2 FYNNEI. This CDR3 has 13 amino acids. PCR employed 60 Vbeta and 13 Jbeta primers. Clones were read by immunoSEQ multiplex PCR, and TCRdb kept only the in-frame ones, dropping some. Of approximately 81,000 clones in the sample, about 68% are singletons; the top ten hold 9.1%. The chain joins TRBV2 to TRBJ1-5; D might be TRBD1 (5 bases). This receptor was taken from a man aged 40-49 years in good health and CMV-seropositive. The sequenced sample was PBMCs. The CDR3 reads CASNRISNRPQHF. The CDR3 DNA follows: TGTGCCAGCAACAGGATTAGCAATCGGCCCCAGCATTTT.